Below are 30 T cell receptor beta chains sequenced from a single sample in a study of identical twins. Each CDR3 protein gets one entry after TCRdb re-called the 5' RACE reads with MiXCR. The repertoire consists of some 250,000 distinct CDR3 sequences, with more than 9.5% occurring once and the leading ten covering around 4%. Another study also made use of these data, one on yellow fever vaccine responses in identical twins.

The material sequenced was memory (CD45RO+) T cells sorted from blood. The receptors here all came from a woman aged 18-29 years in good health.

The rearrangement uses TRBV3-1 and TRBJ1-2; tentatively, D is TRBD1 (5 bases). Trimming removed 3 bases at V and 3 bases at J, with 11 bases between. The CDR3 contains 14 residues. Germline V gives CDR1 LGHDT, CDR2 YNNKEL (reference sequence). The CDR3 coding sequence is TGTGCCAGCAGCCAGGTTCAGGGCCACTATGGCTACACCTTC. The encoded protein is CASSQVQGHYGYTF.

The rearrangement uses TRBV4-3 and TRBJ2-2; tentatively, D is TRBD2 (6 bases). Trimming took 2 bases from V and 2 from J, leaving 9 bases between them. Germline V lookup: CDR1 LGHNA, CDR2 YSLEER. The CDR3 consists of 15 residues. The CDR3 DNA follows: TGCGCCAGCAGCCAATCCGGGACTAACACCGGGGAGCTGTTTTTT. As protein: CASSQSGTNTGELFF.

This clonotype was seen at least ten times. CDR3 loop: CSVKGVTSTDTQYF. The CDR3 bases are TGCAGCGTAAAGGGGGTAACCAGCACAGATACGCAGTATTTT. The chain uses TRBV29-1 and TRBJ2-3; perhaps TRBD1 as D (6 bases). V lost 6 bases and J 0 bases, leaving 13 bases between the germline ends. Germline CDR1 and CDR2: SQVTM and ANQGSEA. The CDR3 loop spans 14 amino acids.

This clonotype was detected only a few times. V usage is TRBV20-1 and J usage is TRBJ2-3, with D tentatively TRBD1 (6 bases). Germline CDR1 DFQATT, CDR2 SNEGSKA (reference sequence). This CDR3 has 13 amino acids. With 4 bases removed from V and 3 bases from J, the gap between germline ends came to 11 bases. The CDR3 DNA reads TGCAGTGCTACAGATACAGGGACAGATACGCAGTATTTT. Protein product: CSATDTGTDTQYF.

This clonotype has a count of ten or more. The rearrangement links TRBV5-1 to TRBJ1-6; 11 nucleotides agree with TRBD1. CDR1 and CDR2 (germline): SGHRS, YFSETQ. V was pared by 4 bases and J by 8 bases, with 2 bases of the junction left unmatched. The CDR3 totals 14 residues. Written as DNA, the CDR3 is TGCGCCAGCAGCCGGACAGGGGGCGATTCACCCCTCCACTTT. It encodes CASSRTGGDSPLHF. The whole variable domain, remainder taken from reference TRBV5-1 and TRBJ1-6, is KAGVTQTPRYLIKTRGQQVTLSCSPISGHRSVSWYQQTPGQGLQFLFEYFSETQRNKGNFPGRFSGRQFSNSRSEMNVSTLELGDSALYLCASSRTGGDSPLHFGNGTRLTVT.

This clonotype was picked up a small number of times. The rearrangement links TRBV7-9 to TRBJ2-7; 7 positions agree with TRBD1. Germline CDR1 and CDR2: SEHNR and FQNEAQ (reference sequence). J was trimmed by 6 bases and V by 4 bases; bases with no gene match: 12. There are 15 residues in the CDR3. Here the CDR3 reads CASSSLSGQVSEQYF. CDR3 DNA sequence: TGTGCCAGCAGCTCCCTATCCGGACAGGTTTCCGAGCAGTACTTC.

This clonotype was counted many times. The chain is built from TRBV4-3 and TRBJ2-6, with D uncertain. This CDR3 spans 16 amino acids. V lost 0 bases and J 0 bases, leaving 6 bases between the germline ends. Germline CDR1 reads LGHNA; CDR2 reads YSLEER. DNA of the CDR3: TGCGCCAGCAGCCAAGACCACAGCTCTGGGGCCAACGTCCTGACTTTC. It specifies CASSQDHSSGANVLTF.

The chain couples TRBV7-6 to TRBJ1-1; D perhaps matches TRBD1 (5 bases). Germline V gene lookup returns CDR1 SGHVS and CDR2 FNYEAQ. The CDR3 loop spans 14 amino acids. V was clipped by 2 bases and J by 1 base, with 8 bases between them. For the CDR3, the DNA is TGTGCCAGCAGCTTACTAAGGGGGAACACTGAAGCTTTCTTT. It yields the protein CASSLLRGNTEAFF.

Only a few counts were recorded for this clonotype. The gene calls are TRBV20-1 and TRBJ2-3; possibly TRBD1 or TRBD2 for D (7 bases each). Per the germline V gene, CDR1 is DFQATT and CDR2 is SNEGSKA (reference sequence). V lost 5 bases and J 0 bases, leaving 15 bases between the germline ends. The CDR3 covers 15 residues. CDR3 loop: CSAGGDRESTDTQYF. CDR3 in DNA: TGCAGTGCTGGGGGGGACAGAGAAAGCACAGATACGCAGTATTTT.

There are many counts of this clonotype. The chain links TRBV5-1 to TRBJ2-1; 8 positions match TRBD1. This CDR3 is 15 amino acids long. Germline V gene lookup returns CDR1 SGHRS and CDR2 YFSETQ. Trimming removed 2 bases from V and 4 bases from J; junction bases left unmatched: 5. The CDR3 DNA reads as TGCGCCAGCAGCTTAACCCAGGGGGCTTACAATGAGCAGTTCTTC. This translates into CASSLTQGAYNEQFF. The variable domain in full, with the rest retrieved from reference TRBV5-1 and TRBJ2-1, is KAGVTQTPRYLIKTRGQQVTLSCSPISGHRSVSWYQQTPGQGLQFLFEYFSETQRNKGNFPGRFSGRQFSNSRSEMNVSTLELGDSALYLCASSLTQGAYNEQFFGPGTRLTVL.

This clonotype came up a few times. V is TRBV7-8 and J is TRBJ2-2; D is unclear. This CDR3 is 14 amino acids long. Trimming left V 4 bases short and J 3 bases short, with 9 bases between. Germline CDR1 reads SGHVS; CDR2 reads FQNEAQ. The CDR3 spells CASSSYTYTGELFF. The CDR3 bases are TGTGCCAGCAGCTCTTACACCTACACCGGGGAGCTGTTTTTT.

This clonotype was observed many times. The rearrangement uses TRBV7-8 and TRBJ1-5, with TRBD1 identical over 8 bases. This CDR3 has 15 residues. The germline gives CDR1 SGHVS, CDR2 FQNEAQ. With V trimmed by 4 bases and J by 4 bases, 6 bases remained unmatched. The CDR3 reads CASSSSDRENQPQHF. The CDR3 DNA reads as TGTGCCAGCAGCTCATCGGACAGGGAAAATCAGCCCCAGCATTTT.

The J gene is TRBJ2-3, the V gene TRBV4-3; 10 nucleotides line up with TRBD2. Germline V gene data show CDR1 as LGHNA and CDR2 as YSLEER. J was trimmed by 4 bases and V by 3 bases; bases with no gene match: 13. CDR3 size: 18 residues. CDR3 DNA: TGCGCCAGCAGCCAGTCCCTTGGTGCTAGCGGGAGATCAGATACGCAGTATTTT. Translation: CASSQSLGASGRSDTQYF.

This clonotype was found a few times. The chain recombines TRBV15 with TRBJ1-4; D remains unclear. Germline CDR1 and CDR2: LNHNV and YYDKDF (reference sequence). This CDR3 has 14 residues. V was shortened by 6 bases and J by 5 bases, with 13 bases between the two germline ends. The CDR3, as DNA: TGTGCCACCAGAACCGCCAGCGACAATGAAAAACTGTTTTTT. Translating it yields CATRTASDNEKLFF. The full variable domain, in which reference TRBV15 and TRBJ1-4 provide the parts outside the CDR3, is DAMVIQNPRYQVTQFGKPVTLSCSQTLNHNVMYWYQQKSSQAPKLLFHYYDKDFNNEADTPDNFQSRRPNTSFCFLDIRSPGLGDTAMYLCATRTASDNEKLFFGSGTQLSVL.

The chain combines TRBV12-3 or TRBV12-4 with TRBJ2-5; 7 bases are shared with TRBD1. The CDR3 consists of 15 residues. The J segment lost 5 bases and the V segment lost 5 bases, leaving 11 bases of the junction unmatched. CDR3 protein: CASSRTEGAWETQYF. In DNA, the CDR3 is TGTGCCAGCAGTCGCACCGAGGGGGCTTGGGAGACCCAGTACTTC.

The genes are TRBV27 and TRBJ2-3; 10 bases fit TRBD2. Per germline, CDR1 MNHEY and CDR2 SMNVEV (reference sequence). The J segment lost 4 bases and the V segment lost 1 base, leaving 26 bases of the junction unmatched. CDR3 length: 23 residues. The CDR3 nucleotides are TGTGCCAGCAGTTTATTACCGAAGATATCAGGGGGCATGAGTAGCGGGAGGCCAGATACGCAGTATTTT. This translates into CASSLLPKISGGMSSGRPDTQYF.

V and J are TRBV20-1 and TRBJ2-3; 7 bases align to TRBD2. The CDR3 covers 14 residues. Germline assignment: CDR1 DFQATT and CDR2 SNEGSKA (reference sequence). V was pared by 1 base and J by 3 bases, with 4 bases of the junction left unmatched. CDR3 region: CSARVAGDTDTQYF. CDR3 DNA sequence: TGCAGTGCTAGAGTTGCGGGGGATACAGATACGCAGTATTTT.

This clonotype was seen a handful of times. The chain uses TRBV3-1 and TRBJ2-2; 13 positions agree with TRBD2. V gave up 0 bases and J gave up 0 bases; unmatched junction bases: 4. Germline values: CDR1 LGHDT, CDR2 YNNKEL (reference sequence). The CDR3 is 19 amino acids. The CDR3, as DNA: TGTGCCAGCAGCCAAGAGACTAGCGGGGGGTACGCGAACACCGGGGAGCTGTTTTTT. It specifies CASSQETSGGYANTGELFF.

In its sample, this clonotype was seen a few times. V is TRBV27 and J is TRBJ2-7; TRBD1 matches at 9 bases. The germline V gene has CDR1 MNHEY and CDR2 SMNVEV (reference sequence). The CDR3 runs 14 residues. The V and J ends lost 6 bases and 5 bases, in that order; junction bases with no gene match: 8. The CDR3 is CASSRDRDSHEQYF. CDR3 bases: TGTGCCAGCAGCCGGGACAGGGATTCCCACGAGCAGTACTTC.

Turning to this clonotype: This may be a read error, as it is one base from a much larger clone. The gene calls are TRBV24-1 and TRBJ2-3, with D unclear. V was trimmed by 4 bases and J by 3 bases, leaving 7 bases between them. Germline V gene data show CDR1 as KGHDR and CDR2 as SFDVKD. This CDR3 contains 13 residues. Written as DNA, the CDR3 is TGTGCCACCAGTGACGCTAGAACAGATACGCAGTATTTT. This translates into CATSDARTDTQYF.

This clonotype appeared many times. The CDR3 nucleotides read TGCGCCAGCAGCTTGGGGTCGACAGGGTTAGAGACCCAGTACTTC. As protein: CASSLGSTGLETQYF. J is TRBJ2-5 and V is TRBV5-1, with 7 bases lining up with TRBD1. This CDR3 has 15 amino acids. Germline trimming cut 0 bases from V and 4 bases from J; bases unmatched to any gene: 6. CDR1 is SGHRS and CDR2 is YFSETQ in the germline V gene.

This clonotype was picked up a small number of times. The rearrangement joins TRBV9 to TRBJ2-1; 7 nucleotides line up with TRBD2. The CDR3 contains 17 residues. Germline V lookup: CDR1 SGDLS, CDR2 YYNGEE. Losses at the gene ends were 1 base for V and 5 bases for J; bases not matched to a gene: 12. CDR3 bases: TGTGCCAGCAGCGTACGGGGCAGCGGGGTGGGGCACAATGAGCAGTTCTTC. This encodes CASSVRGSGVGHNEQFF.

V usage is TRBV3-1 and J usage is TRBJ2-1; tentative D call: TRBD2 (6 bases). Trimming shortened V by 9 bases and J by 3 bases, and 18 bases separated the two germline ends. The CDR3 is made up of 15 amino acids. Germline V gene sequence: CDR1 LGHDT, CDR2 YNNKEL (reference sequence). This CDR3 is CASASGGINYNEQFF. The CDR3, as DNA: TGTGCCAGTGCCTCCGGGGGAATAAACTACAATGAGCAGTTCTTC.

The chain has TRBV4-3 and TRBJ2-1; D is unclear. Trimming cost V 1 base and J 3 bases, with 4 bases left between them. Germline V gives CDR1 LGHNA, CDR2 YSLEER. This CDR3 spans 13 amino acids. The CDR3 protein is CASSQGGYNEQFF. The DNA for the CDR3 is TGCGCCAGCAGCCAAGGGGGCTACAATGAGCAGTTCTTC.

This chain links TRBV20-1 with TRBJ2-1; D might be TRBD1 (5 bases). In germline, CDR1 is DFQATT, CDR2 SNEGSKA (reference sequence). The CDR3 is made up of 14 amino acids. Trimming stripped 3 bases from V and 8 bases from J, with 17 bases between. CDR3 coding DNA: TGCAGTGCTAGCAGGGTCGGTTCTCTCGATGAGCAGTTCTTC. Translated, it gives CSASRVGSLDEQFF.

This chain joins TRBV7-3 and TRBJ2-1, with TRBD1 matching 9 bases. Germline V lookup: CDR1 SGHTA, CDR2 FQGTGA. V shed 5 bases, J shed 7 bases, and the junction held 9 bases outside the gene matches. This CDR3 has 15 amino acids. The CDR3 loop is CASSLRQGVRNEQFF. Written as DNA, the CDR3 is TGTGCCAGCAGCCTCCGACAGGGGGTGAGGAATGAGCAGTTCTTC.

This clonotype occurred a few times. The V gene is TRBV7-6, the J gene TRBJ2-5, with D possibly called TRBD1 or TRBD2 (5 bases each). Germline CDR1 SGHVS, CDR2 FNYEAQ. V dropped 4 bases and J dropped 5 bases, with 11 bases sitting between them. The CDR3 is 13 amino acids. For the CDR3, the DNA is TGTGCCAGCAGCTACTCCAGGGAGGAGACCCAGTACTTC. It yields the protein CASSYSREETQYF.

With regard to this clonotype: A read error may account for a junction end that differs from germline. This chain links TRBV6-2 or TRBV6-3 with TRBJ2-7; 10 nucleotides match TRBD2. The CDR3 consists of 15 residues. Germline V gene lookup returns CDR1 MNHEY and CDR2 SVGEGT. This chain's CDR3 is CASSAGLALYYEQNF. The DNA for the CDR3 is TGTGCCAGCAGTGCGGGACTAGCGCTATACTACGAGCAGAACTTC.

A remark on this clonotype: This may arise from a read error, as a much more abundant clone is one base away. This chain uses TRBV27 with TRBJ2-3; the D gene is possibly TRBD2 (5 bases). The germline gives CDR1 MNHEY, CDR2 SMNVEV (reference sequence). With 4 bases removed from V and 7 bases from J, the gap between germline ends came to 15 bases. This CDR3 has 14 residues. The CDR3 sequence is CASSSIGITHTQYF. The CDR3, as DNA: TGTGCCAGCAGTTCTATCGGGATTACCCATACGCAGTATTTT.

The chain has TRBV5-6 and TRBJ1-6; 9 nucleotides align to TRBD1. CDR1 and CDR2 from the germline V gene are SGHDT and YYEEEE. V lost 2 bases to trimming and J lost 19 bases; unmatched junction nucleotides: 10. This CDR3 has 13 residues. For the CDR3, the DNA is TGTGCCAGCAGCTTAGGACAGGGGCACTCTCGGCACTTT. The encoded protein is CASSLGQGHSRHF.